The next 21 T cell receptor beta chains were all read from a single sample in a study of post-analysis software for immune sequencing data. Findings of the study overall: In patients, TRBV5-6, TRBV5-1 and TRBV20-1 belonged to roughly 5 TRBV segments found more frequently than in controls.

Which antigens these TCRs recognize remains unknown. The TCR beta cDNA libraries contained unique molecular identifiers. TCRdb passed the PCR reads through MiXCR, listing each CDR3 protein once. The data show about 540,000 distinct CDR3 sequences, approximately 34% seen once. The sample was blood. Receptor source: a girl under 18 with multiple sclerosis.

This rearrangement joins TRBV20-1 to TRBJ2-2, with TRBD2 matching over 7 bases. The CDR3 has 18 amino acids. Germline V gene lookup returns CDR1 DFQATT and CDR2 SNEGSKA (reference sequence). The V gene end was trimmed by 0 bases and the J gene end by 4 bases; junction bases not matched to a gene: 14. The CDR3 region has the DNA TGCAGTGCTAGAGATAGATCGGGGGGACCAGAGGTCACCGGGGAGCTGTTTTTT. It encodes CSARDRSGGPEVTGELFF.

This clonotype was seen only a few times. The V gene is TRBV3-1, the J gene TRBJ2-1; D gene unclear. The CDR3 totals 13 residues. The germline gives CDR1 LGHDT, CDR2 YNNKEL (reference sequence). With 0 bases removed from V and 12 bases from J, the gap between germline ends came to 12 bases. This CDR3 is CASSQDVDRAQFF. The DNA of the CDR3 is TGTGCCAGCAGCCAAGACGTCGACCGTGCGCAGTTCTTC.

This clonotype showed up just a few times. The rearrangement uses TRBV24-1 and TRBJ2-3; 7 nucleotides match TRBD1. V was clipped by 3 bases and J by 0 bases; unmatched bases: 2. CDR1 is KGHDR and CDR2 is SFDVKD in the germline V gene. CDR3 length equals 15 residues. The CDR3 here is CATSDPGQSTDTQYF. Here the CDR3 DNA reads TGTGCCACCAGTGATCCGGGACAGAGCACAGATACGCAGTATTTT.

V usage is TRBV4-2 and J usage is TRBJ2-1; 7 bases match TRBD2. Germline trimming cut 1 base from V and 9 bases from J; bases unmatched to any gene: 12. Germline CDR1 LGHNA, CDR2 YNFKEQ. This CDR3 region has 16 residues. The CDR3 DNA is TGTGCCAGCAGCCAAGTGAGAGCAGGGAGGGAGGGTGAGCAGTTCTTC. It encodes CASSQVRAGREGEQFF.

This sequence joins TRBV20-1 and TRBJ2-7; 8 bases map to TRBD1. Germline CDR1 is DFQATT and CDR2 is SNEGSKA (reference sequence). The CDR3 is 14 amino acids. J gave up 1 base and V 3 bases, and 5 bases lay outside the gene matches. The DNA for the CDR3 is TGCAGTGCTAGGCCCAGGGGGCTATCCTACGAGCAGTACTTC. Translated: CSARPRGLSYEQYF.

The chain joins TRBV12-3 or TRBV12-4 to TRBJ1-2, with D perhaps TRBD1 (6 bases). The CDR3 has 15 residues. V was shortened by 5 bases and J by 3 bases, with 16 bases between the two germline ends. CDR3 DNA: TGTGCCAGCAGTACGAACCGGGACAACTACTATGGCTACACCTTC. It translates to CASSTNRDNYYGYTF.

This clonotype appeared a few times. DNA for the CDR3: TGCAGTGCTAGGTACGGACAGTCCTACGAGCAGTACTTC. Its protein product is CSARYGQSYEQYF. V and J are TRBV20-1 and TRBJ2-7; tentatively, D is TRBD1 (6 bases). This CDR3 region has 13 residues. The germline CDR1 and CDR2 sequences are DFQATT and SNEGSKA (reference sequence). V dropped 3 bases and J dropped 1 base, with 10 bases sitting between them.

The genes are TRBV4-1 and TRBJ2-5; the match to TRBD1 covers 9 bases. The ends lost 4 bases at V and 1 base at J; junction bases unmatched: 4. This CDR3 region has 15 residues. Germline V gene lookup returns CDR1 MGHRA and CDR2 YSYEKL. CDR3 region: CASSLGTGTQETQYF. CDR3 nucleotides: TGCGCCAGCAGCCTAGGGACAGGGACCCAAGAGACCCAGTACTTC.

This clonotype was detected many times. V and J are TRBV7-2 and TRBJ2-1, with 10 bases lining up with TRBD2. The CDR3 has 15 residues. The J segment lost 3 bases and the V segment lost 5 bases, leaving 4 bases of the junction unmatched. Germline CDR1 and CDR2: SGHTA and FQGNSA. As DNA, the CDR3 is TGTGCCAGCAGCCCCGTAGCGGGGGGCTACAATGAGCAGTTCTTC. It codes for CASSPVAGGYNEQFF.

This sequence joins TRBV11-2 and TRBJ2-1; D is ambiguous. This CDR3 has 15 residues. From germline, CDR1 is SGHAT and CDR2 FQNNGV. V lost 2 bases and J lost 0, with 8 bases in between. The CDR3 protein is CASSLWQSSYNEQFF. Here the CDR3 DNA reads TGTGCCAGCAGCTTATGGCAGAGCTCCTACAATGAGCAGTTCTTC.

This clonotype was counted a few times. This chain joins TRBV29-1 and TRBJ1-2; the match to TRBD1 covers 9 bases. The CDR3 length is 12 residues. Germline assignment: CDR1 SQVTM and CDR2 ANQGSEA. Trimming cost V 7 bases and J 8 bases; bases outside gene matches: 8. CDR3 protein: CSAQQGAQGYTF. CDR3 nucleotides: TGCAGCGCGCAACAGGGGGCGCAGGGCTACACCTTC.

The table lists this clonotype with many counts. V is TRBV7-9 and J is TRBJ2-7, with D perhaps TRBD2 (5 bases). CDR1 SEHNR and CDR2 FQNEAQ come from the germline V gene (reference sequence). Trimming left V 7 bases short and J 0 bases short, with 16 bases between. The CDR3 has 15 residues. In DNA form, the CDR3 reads TGTGCCAGCACCCTAGGGTCTGGGAGCTCCTACGAGCAGTACTTC. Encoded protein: CASTLGSGSSYEQYF.

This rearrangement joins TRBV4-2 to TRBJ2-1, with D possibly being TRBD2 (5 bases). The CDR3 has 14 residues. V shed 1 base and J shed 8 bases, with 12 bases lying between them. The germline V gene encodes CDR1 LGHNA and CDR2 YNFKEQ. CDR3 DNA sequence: TGTGCCAGCAGCCAAGGGGGTAGCGTCGATGAGCAGTTCTTC. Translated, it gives CASSQGGSVDEQFF.

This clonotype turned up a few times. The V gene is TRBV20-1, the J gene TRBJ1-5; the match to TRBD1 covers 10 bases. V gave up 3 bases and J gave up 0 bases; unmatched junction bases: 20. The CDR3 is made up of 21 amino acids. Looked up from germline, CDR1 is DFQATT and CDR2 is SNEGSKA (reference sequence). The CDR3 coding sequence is TGCAGTGCTAGCGGTTCCAGGTCCGACAGGGGGCTTCTTGATAGCAATCAGCCCCAGCATTTT. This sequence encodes CSASGSRSDRGLLDSNQPQHF.

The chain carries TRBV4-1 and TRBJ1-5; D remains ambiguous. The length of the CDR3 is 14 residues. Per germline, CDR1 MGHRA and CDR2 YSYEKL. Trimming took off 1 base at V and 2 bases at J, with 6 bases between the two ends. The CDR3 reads CASSQGAGNQPQHF. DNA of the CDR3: TGCGCCAGCAGCCAAGGGGCAGGCAATCAGCCCCAGCATTTT.

In DNA form, the CDR3 reads TGTGCCAGCAGTTACTGGCGGGGGGCCGAGGATACGCAGTATTTT. Its translation is CASSYWRGAEDTQYF. The V gene is TRBV6-2 or TRBV6-3, the J gene TRBJ2-3; TRBD2 aligns across 8 bases. J lost 6 bases, V lost 1 base, and 6 bases had no gene match. Germline V lookup: CDR1 MNHEY, CDR2 SVGEGT. The CDR3 loop spans 15 amino acids.

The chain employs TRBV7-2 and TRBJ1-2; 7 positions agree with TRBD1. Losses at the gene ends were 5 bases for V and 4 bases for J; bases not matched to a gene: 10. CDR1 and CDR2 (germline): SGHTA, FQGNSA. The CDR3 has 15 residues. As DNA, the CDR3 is TGTGCCAGCAGCGTAACCAGGACAGGCCTCTATGGCTACACCTTC. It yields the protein CASSVTRTGLYGYTF.

CDR3 in amino acids: CASSQMLGQEAFF. DNA for the CDR3: TGTGCCAGCAGCCAGATGTTAGGACAGGAAGCTTTCTTT. The rearrangement joins TRBV3-1 to TRBJ1-1; weak D call: TRBD1 (6 bases). Trimming removed 3 bases at V and 8 bases at J, with 13 bases between. The length of the CDR3 is 13 residues. Looked up from germline, CDR1 is LGHDT and CDR2 is YNNKEL (reference sequence).

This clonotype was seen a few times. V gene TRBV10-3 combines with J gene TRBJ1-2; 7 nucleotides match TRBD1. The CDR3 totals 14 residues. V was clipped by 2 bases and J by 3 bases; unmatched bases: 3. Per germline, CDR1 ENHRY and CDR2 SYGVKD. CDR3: CAISEGRGDYGYTF. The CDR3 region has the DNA TGTGCCATCAGTGAGGGCAGGGGGGACTATGGCTACACCTTC.

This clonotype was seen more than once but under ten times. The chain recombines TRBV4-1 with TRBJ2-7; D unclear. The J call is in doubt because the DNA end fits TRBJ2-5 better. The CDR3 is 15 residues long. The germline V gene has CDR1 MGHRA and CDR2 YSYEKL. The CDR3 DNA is TGCGCCAGCAGCCAAGGAAATAGACAAAAGCAGACCCAGTACTTC. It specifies CASSQGNRQKQTQYF.

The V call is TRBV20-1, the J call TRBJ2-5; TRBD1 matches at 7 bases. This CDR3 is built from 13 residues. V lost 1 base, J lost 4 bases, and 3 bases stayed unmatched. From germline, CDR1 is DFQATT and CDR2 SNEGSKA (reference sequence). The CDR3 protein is CSARARGLETQYF. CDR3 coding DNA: TGCAGTGCTAGAGCAAGGGGGCTAGAGACCCAGTACTTC.